The entry below describes one TCR beta chain. There are 13 residues in the CDR3. CDR1 and CDR2 from the germline V gene are SSHAT and FNYEAQ (reference sequence). Trimming cost V 1 base and J 4 bases, with 5 bases left between them. From blood CD8+ and CD4+ T cells, TCR beta sequences were generated. The study used healthy donors as controls matched for age and sex. Negative isolation yielded CD8+ and CD4+ T cells; FACS enriched TEMRA cells. This sample is part of a study of CD8 T cells in Susac syndrome. cDNA came from approximately 0.5 to 1 ug RNA primed by random hexamers. Amplification of TCR beta CDR3 by immunoSEQ multiplex PCR spanned 54 Vbeta and 13 Jbeta. TCRdb processed the immunoSEQ multiplex PCR reads anew with MiXCR; each CDR3 protein has one entry. This sample has around 170,000 distinct CDR3 sequences, with about 90% found just once.

The receptor's source is a human donor in good health. The genes are TRBV7-7 and TRBJ1-5; D is unresolved. The sequencing sample was made of CD4+ T cells from PBMCs. The CDR3 is CASSLDANQPQHF. The CDR3 DNA reads TGTGCCAGCAGCTTAGATGCAAATCAGCCCCAGCATTTT.